The clone carrying this T cell receptor (beta chain) was picked up one time. These data belong to a study of blood T cell repertoires in COVID-19. Germline V gene data show CDR1 as SGHVS and CDR2 as FNYEAQ. This CDR3 has 13 residues. V lost 3 bases, J lost 1 base, and 6 bases lay in between. Original processing notes: Amplification of reference gene primers provided the estimated nucleated cell counts. Here immunoSEQ multiplex PCR was the method, and the copy in TCRdb shows in-frame clones only, minus some. D and trimming were read from the DNA, whereas the V and J calls and clone size are those reported in that table. In the table there are around 150,000 clones, almost 85% of which are singletons.

The TCR originated in a woman aged 80 or over with acute or convalescent COVID-19. V and J are TRBV7-6 and TRBJ1-1; D gene unclear. Sequenced input: peripheral blood. CDR3 sequence: CASSLGENTEAFF. Written as DNA, the CDR3 is TGTGCCAGCAGCTTGGGAGAGAACACTGAAGCTTTCTTT.